This entry describes one TCR beta chain. Antigen specificity is unknown. This entry belongs to a study of cytomegalovirus exposure and HLA in healthy donors. Background on the study: In an earlier analysis, some 110 million unique TCR beta sequences were found from 150 million to 200 million T cells.

Points from the study as a whole: Rarity marked most TCR sequences, yet some public TCRs occurred in many donors. Associated with cytomegalovirus, according to the listing, were 150 to 200 TCR beta chains. In a later analysis, a genetic analysis reported fewer productive-TCR N-insertions in an Asian-associated ancestry cluster than the cohort average.

The germline V gene has CDR1 SGHTA and CDR2 FQGTGA. The CDR3 is 15 amino acids. Unmatched junction bases numbered 6, after V lost 0 bases and J lost 7 bases. PCR was performed using 60 Vbeta and 13 Jbeta primers. Some clones are missing from TCRdb's copy, which holds only in-frame ones; the method was immunoSEQ multiplex PCR. Among approximately 110,000 clones listed, about 60% were seen once. The chain couples TRBV7-3 to TRBJ2-1; TRBD2 matches 7 bases. The receptor's source is a young woman in good health and CMV-seronegative. The specimen was PBMCs. The CDR3, as DNA: TGTGCCAGCAGCTTAACGACGGGAGGCCATAATGAGCAGTTCTTC. Amino acids: CASSLTTGGHNEQFF. The whole variable domain, filled in from reference TRBV7-3 and TRBJ2-1, reads GAGVSQTPSNKVTEKGKYVELRCDPISGHTALYWYRQSLGQGPEFLIYFQGTGAADDSGLPNDRFFAVRPEGSVSTLKIQRTERGDSAVYLCASSLTTGGHNEQFFGPGTRLTVL.